Shown below are 18 T cell receptor beta chains from a single sample sequenced in a study of cytomegalovirus exposure and HLA in healthy donors (dated by TCRdb to 2016 to 2017). Libraries were constructed by the immunoSEQ multiplex PCR assay. For the multiplex PCR, a mixture combining 60 forward primers for TCR Vbeta segments and 13 reverse primers for TCR Jbeta segments was used. TCRdb's version of the immuneACCESS table is confined to in-frame rearrangements and falls short of the full clone set. An unresolved V gene accounts for under half of the shortfall where checked; the remainder is of unknown origin. The sample includes more than 200,000 clones, with roughly four fifths observed a single time. Over 1.1% of the sample belongs to the ten largest clones. Material: PBMCs. The receptors were gathered from a girl aged 5-17 years in good health and CMV-seronegative.

The chain has TRBV7-2 and TRBJ1-4; a possible D gene is TRBD1 (6 bases). There are 16 residues in the CDR3. Germline CDR1 SGHTA, CDR2 FQGNSA. Trimming pared 3 bases from V and 2 bases from J, leaving 13 bases between. CDR3 sequence reads: CASSLGQTATNEKLFF. The CDR3 DNA reads as TGTGCCAGCAGCTTGGGACAAACTGCGACTAATGAAAAACTGTTTTTT.

The count of this clone is one. This chain connects TRBV28 to TRBJ2-7, with 8 nucleotides matching TRBD1. Germline V gene lookup returns CDR1 MDHEN and CDR2 SYDVKM. V shed 5 bases and J 2 bases; nucleotides not matched to a gene: 5. CDR3 length equals 14 residues. CDR3 in DNA: TGTGCCAGCAGTCTAAGACAGGGGACCTACGAGCAGTACTTC. Amino acids: CASSLRQGTYEQYF.

V and J are TRBV19 and TRBJ1-2; TRBD1 is a possible D gene (6 bases). Germline V lookup: CDR1 LNHDA, CDR2 SQIVND (reference sequence). V lost 3 bases, J lost 9 bases, and 17 bases lay in between. The CDR3 runs to 14 residues. The CDR3 bases are TGTGCCAGTAGTATGGCAGGGGAAGCGAGGAGCTACACCTTC. Its protein is CASSMAGEARSYTF.

This chain links TRBV10-1 with TRBJ2-2; possible D gene TRBD1, 5 bases. Trimming stripped 4 bases from V and 5 bases from J, with 8 bases between. Germline loops: CDR1 WNHNN, CDR2 SYGVQD (reference sequence). The CDR3 totals 13 residues. The CDR3 nucleotides read TGCGCCAGCAGTGTACAGGCAACCGGGGAGCTGTTTTTT. Translating it yields CASSVQATGELFF.

This chain links TRBV27 with TRBJ1-1, with D possibly being TRBD1 (5 bases). CDR1 is MNHEY and CDR2 is SMNVEV in the germline V gene (reference sequence). CDR3 length: 15 amino acids. V dropped 6 bases and J dropped 4 bases, with 18 bases sitting between them. CDR3 sequence reads: CASRDGEGYGTEAFF. The CDR3 bases are TGTGCCAGCAGAGACGGGGAGGGGTATGGCACTGAAGCTTTCTTT.

This clone was picked up a small number of times. V usage is TRBV28 and J usage is TRBJ2-7; possibly TRBD1 for D (6 bases). Trimming cost V 2 bases and J 1 base, with 12 bases left between them. This CDR3 has 15 residues. From germline, CDR1 is MDHEN and CDR2 SYDVKM. This CDR3 is CASSLAGTRSYEQYF. CDR3 nucleotides: TGTGCCAGCAGTTTAGCCGGGACACGATCCTACGAGCAGTACTTC.

This CDR3 reads CASRSNYGYTF. DNA of the CDR3: TGTGCCAGCAGGTCAAACTATGGCTACACCTTC. The rearrangement uses TRBV28 and TRBJ1-2; D unclear. CDR3 length equals 11 residues. V shed 6 bases and J shed 2 bases, with 4 bases lying between them. Germline lookup yields CDR1 MDHEN and CDR2 SYDVKM.

The chain uses TRBV4-2 and TRBJ2-7; no clear D. Trimming took off 0 bases at V and 0 bases at J, with 9 bases between the two ends. CDR3 length: 15 amino acids. The V gene's germline CDR1 is LGHNA and CDR2 YNFKEQ. The CDR3 region is CASSQDKLNSYEQYF. The CDR3 DNA reads TGTGCCAGCAGCCAAGATAAGCTAAACTCCTACGAGCAGTACTTC.

V and J are TRBV14 and TRBJ2-1; the D is unclear. V was pared by 4 bases and J by 7 bases, with 17 bases between. This CDR3 comprises 15 residues. Germline CDR1 reads SGHDN; CDR2 reads FVKESK. DNA of the CDR3: TGTGCCAGCAGCCGAAGGAGCCGATTTCCTAATGAGCAGTTCTTC. Translated: CASSRRSRFPNEQFF.

The chain recombines TRBV27 with TRBJ2-1, with 7 positions matching TRBD1. Germline CDR1 MNHEY, CDR2 SMNVEV (reference sequence). Trimming cost V 6 bases and J 7 bases; bases outside gene matches: 15. The CDR3 covers 16 residues. The DNA for the CDR3 is TGTGCCAGCAGCCTAAACACAGGGGTGTCTATGAATGAGCAGTTCTTC. This sequence encodes CASSLNTGVSMNEQFF.

The rearrangement joins TRBV28 to TRBJ2-3, with 9 bases fitting TRBD2. Losses at the gene ends were 6 bases for V and 2 bases for J; bases not matched to a gene: 15. Germline V gene sequence: CDR1 MDHEN, CDR2 SYDVKM. The CDR3 runs to 18 residues. This CDR3 reads CASSYLSKTSGFTDTQYF. The DNA for the CDR3 is TGTGCCAGCAGCTACTTATCGAAGACTAGCGGATTCACAGATACGCAGTATTTT.

The J gene is TRBJ2-2, the V gene TRBV11-3, with a weak D call TRBD2 (7 bases). CDR3 size: 15 residues. In germline, CDR1 is SGHNT, CDR2 YENEEA. Between the trimmed V and J ends, which lost 6 bases and 7 bases, there was a span of 18 bases. The chain's CDR3 is CASSTRGGGNGELFF. The CDR3 DNA follows: TGTGCCAGCAGTACTAGAGGGGGGGGGAACGGGGAGCTGTTTTTT.

This clone was counted between two and nine times. J is TRBJ1-6 and V is TRBV4-3, with unresolved D. This CDR3 has 13 residues. Germline CDR1 and CDR2: LGHNA and YSLEER. V lost 4 bases, J lost 8 bases, and 9 bases lay in between. Here the CDR3 reads CASSPNVDSPLHF. The CDR3 coding sequence is TGCGCCAGCAGCCCCAACGTAGATTCACCCCTCCACTTT.

CDR3 coding DNA: TGTGCCAGTAGTCCTCGAGCCCCCGGGACAGTTTTAACTAGCAATCAGCCCCAGCATTTT. Protein: CASSPRAPGTVLTSNQPQHF. V and J are TRBV19 and TRBJ1-5, with TRBD1 matching 7 bases. CDR1 is LNHDA, CDR2 SQIVND, per germline (reference sequence). V lost 5 bases to trimming and J lost 0 bases; unmatched junction nucleotides: 19. The CDR3 consists of 20 residues.

V usage is TRBV5-6 and J usage is TRBJ1-1; 7 positions match TRBD1. The CDR3 sequence is 14 residues long. Trimming at V came to 4 bases and at J to 0 bases, leaving 3 bases not matched to a gene. Germline V lookup: CDR1 SGHDT, CDR2 YYEEEE. As DNA, the CDR3 is TGTGCCAGCAGCGAGACAGGGTTGAACACTGAAGCTTTCTTT. It translates to CASSETGLNTEAFF. Complete variable domain (other parts from reference TRBV5-6 and TRBJ1-1): DAGVTQSPTHLIKTRGQQVTLRCSPKSGHDTVSWYQQALGQGPQFIFQYYEEEERQRGNFPDRFSGHQFPNYSSELNVNALLLGDSALYLCASSETGLNTEAFFGQGTRLTVV.

This rearrangement joins TRBV11-1 to TRBJ2-5, with D hard to call. The ends were cut back, 4 bases at V and 2 bases at J, with 8 bases in the middle. Germline loops: CDR1 SGHAT, CDR2 FQDESV (reference sequence). The CDR3 totals 13 residues. CDR3: CASSSAGQETQYF. In DNA, the CDR3 is TGTGCCAGCAGCTCTGCCGGGCAAGAGACCCAGTACTTC. The full variable domain, completed using reference TRBV11-1 and TRBJ2-5, is EAEVAQSPRYKITEKSQAVAFWCDPISGHATLYWYRQILGQGPELLVQFQDESVVDDSQLPKDRFSAERLKGVDSTLKIQPAELGDSAMYLCASSSAGQETQYFGPGTRLLVL.

The chain uses TRBV5-1 and TRBJ1-1; D is undetermined. The germline V gene has CDR1 SGHRS and CDR2 YFSETQ. There are 14 residues in the CDR3. V lost 4 bases to trimming and J lost 1 base, with 11 bases between them. The CDR3 DNA reads as TGCGCCAGCAGCCCGGGTCCTACGAACACTGAAGCTTTCTTT. It yields the protein CASSPGPTNTEAFF.

This chain links TRBV7-2 with TRBJ2-5, with TRBD1 matching over 7 bases. J was trimmed by 1 base and V by 5 bases; bases with no gene match: 7. Germline V lookup: CDR1 SGHTA, CDR2 FQGNSA. There are 15 residues in the CDR3. DNA for the CDR3: TGTGCCAGCAGCAGTTGGGACAGCCTCCAAGAGACCCAGTACTTC. Protein product: CASSSWDSLQETQYF. Variable domain in full (rest from reference TRBV7-2 and TRBJ2-5): GAGVSQSPSNKVTEKGKDVELRCDPISGHTALYWYRQSLGQGLEFLIYFQGNSAPDKSGLPSDRFSAERTGGSVSTLTIQRTQQEDSAVYLCASSSWDSLQETQYFGPGTRLLVL.